The present entry profiles one T cell receptor (beta chain) with its context. The sample comes from a study of T cell repertoires in cytomegalovirus infection. On the study more broadly: Public TCR beta signature analysis indicated the presence of both CMV infection and matching HLA type.

TCRdb recomputed calls from the reads with MiXCR, one row per CDR3 protein. The data contain some 350,000 distinct CDR3 sequences, about a sixth of them singletons. Germline V gene data show CDR1 as LNHNV and CDR2 as YYDKDF (reference sequence). The CDR3 contains 14 residues. V shed 4 bases and J shed 8 bases, with 12 bases lying between them. The specimen sequenced was PBMCs. The rearrangement links TRBV15 to TRBJ1-6; a weak D match, TRBD1 (6 bases). This receptor was taken from a human donor in good health (CMV status not recorded). Some clones in this sample may be carry-over from other donors' samples. CDR3 amino acids: CATSKWNRDSPLHF. The CDR3 nucleotides read TGTGCCACCAGCAAATGGAACAGGGATTCACCCCTCCACTTT.